A selection of T cell receptor beta chains follows, all from one sample in a study of blood T cells in healthy people across ages. TCRdb called the 5' RACE reads again in MiXCR, with one record for every CDR3 protein. The table records roughly 790,000 distinct CDR3 sequences, approximately 43% of them present only once. Input material: blood. The source of these receptors is a woman aged 60-75 years in good health. The CDR3 runs from the conserved cysteine through the conserved F or W. The order of the fields is clone size, J gene, D gene, V gene, CDR3 DNA, CDR3 protein. D genes are given only for firm matches. Size is stated for part of the rows, as once, few or many counts, or as a class when the clone is expanded.

few	TRBJ2-3	TRBD2	TRBV7-9	TGTGCCAGCCCCTCGGTGAGGCGGGGGGGCGAGGATACGCAGTATTTT	CASPSVRRGGEDTQYF
-	TRBJ1-5	-	TRBV29-1	TGCAGCGTTGGGTTTGACAATCAGCCCCAGCATTTT	CSVGFDNQPQHF
few	TRBJ2-2	TRBD2	TRBV5-6	TGTGCCAGCGGGTTGACTAGCGGGTCTTCCGGGGAGCTGTTTTTT	CASGLTSGSSGELFF
few	TRBJ2-7	TRBD2	TRBV28	TGTGCCAGCAGTGGGGGACTAGCGGGAGGTAAGGGTAGCTACTACGAGCAGTACTTC	CASSGGLAGGKGSYYEQYF
few	TRBJ1-1	-	TRBV29-1	TGCAGCGTTGAAGTTTCAGGGTTTGACACTGAAGCTTTCTTT	CSVEVSGFDTEAFF
few	TRBJ1-2	-	TRBV7-2	TGTGCCAGCAGCTGGGGTGAGGGGGGCTACACCTTC	CASSWGEGGYTF
-	TRBJ1-4	TRBD1	TRBV6-1	TGTGCCAGCAGGACAGGGTCGGTTGAAAAACTGTTTTTT	CASRTGSVEKLFF
-	TRBJ1-6	-	TRBV2	TGTGCCAGCAGTGCGGGGTTTAATTCACCCCTCCACTTT	CASSAGFNSPLHF
-	TRBJ2-1	-	TRBV10-3	TGTGCCATCAGCCAGAGAGACAATGAGCAGTTCTTC	CAISQRDNEQFF
-	TRBJ1-2	-	TRBV4-2	TGTGCCAGCAGCCAAGATCGGGGGGGCAGCTATGGCTACACCTTC	CASSQDRGGSYGYTF
-	TRBJ1-2	-	TRBV2	TGTGCCAGCAGTGAAGCCAGACAACCGTCCTATGGCTACACCTTC	CASSEARQPSYGYTF
-	TRBJ2-2	-	TRBV29-1	TGCAGCATTGAACGAGCGGGTGTCGGAACCGGGGAGCTGTTTTTT	CSIERAGVGTGELFF
few	TRBJ2-5	TRBD1	TRBV28	TGTGCCAGCAGTCCCTCGACAGGGAAAGAGACCCAGTACTTC	CASSPSTGKETQYF
-	TRBJ2-7	TRBD2	TRBV11-2	TGTGCCAGCAGCTTAGGACTAGCGGGACGCGAGCAGTACTTC	CASSLGLAGREQYF
many	TRBJ2-7	-	TRBV5-1	TGCGCCAGCAGCTTGAACCCCGGAACCTACGAGCAGTACTTC	CASSLNPGTYEQYF
few	TRBJ1-1	TRBD1	TRBV7-2	TGTGCCAGCAGCCAGGACAGGGTGAACACTGAAGCTTTCTTT	CASSQDRVNTEAFF
-	TRBJ2-4	TRBD1	TRBV2	TGTGCCAGCACTTCAGGACAGGGCCACATTCAGTACTTC	CASTSGQGHIQYF
-	TRBJ2-7	TRBD1	TRBV25-1	TGTGCCAGCAGTGAAACGGGACAGGGCATCAACGAGCAGTACTTC	CASSETGQGINEQYF
-	TRBJ1-2	-	TRBV27	TGTGCCAGCAGTTTATCGATATCAGGGTATGGCTACACCTTC	CASSLSISGYGYTF
few	TRBJ2-7	-	TRBV28	TGTGCCAGCAGCTCCCGGGGCAGGGGAGACGAGCAGTACTTC	CASSSRGRGDEQYF
-	TRBJ2-5	-	TRBV2	TGTGCCAGCAGTACGGTTCAAGAGACCCAGTACTTC	CASSTVQETQYF
few	TRBJ2-7	TRBD2	TRBV5-1	TGCGCCAGCAGCTTGGAGGTAGCGGGGGGGCCCCCTCTCGAGCAGTACTTC	CASSLEVAGGPPLEQYF
-	TRBJ2-4	-	TRBV27	TGTGCCAGCAAGACACCGAGCAAAAGCATTCAGTACTTC	CASKTPSKSIQYF
-	TRBJ2-2	-	TRBV4-3	TGCGCCAGCAGCCAATCGGGGACGCCTCCGAACACCGGGGAGCTGTTTTTT	CASSQSGTPPNTGELFF
-	TRBJ2-2	-	TRBV12-3/TRBV12-4	TGTGCCAGCAGTTTAGATATGGGAAGAGACACCGGGGAGCTGTTTTTT	CASSLDMGRDTGELFF
-	TRBJ2-4	TRBD2	TRBV5-1	TGCGCCAGCAGCACCTCACCGGGACTAGAAAACATTCAGTACTTC	CASSTSPGLENIQYF
-	TRBJ2-7	TRBD2	TRBV27	TGTGCCAGCAGTCCGGGGACTAGCGTTGAGCAGTACTTC	CASSPGTSVEQYF
few	TRBJ2-1	-	TRBV20-1	TGCAGTGCCTATAAGGGGGGGGCTACTAATGAGCAGTTCTTC	CSAYKGGATNEQFF
few	TRBJ1-2	-	TRBV9	TGTGCCAGCAATCCCGGAGCCAACGACTTTGGCTACACCTTC	CASNPGANDFGYTF
few	TRBJ1-1	-	TRBV7-3	TGTGCCAGCAGTCGACAGATGAACACTGAAGCTTTCTTT	CASSRQMNTEAFF
-	TRBJ2-7	TRBD2	TRBV29-1	TGCAGCGTTGGAGGGACTAACGGCTACGAGCAGTACTTC	CSVGGTNGYEQYF
-	TRBJ1-1	TRBD1	TRBV7-8	TGTGCCAGCAGCACACAACAGGGGATAGCTTTCTTT	CASSTQQGIAFF
-	TRBJ1-1	-	TRBV3-1	TGTGCCAGCAGCCAAGTGACCGGAACTGAAGCTTTCTTT	CASSQVTGTEAFF
-	TRBJ2-1	TRBD1	TRBV20-1	TGCAGTGCTCCCAGGGGGAGCGACTCCTACAATGAGCAGTTCTTC	CSAPRGSDSYNEQFF
-	TRBJ1-1	TRBD1	TRBV4-2	TGTGCCAGCAGCCAAGATCCCCCAGGGGGCGGGGGAGACACTGAAGCTTTCTTT	CASSQDPPGGGGDTEAFF
-	TRBJ1-4	TRBD1	TRBV20-1	TGCAGTGCTAGAATGTTTTCGGGACAGGGGGACGGTAATGAAAAACTGTTTTTT	CSARMFSGQGDGNEKLFF
-	TRBJ1-1	TRBD1	TRBV12-3/TRBV12-4	TGTGCCAGCAGACTTCCCGGGACAGGGGGGAACACTGAAGCTTTCTTT	CASRLPGTGGNTEAFF
-	TRBJ1-2	-	TRBV20-1	TGCAGTGCTAGAGTTTCGGGACATACATACATGGACTATGGCTACACCTTC	CSARVSGHTYMDYGYTF
few	TRBJ2-7	-	TRBV3-1	TGTGCCAGCAGCCAAGATGTGACGGGGGGCAGCTCCTACGAGCAGTACTTC	CASSQDVTGGSSYEQYF
-	TRBJ2-7	-	TRBV11-2	TGTGCCAGCAGGCTTTCGGGCGCCTACGAGCAGTACTTC	CASRLSGAYEQYF
few	TRBJ1-2	-	TRBV7-2	TGTGCCAGCACCCCCGGGCGGGGGCGGGGCGACTATGGCTACACCTTC	CASTPGRGRGDYGYTF
many	TRBJ2-6	-	TRBV6-6	TGTGCCAGCAGTTATCCTATTGAGAGGTCTGGGGCCAACGTCCTGACTTTC	CASSYPIERSGANVLTF